This T cell receptor (beta chain) comes out of a study of blood T cells in healthy people across ages. Next came a second PCR, run for roughly 7 to 12 cycles, which used a sample-barcoded 5' primer along with a J-beta primer mix. A single record per CDR3 protein comes from TCRdb applying MiXCR to the 5' RACE reads. The data show approximately 2,000,000 distinct CDR3 sequences, approximately 39% seen once. This CDR3 comprises 16 residues. Per the germline V gene, CDR1 is MGHRA and CDR2 is YSYEKL. Of note for this clonotype: The junction shows a germline mismatch at one end, possibly a read error.

The rearrangement uses TRBV4-1 and TRBJ2-5; 7 bases are a match to TRBD1. This clonotype originated in a human donor in good health. Material for sequencing was blood. In DNA form, the CDR3 reads TGCGCCAGCGGCCAGGGACAGCCCCTTGATGCAGAGACCCAGTACTTC. Protein sequence: CASGQGQPLDAETQYF.